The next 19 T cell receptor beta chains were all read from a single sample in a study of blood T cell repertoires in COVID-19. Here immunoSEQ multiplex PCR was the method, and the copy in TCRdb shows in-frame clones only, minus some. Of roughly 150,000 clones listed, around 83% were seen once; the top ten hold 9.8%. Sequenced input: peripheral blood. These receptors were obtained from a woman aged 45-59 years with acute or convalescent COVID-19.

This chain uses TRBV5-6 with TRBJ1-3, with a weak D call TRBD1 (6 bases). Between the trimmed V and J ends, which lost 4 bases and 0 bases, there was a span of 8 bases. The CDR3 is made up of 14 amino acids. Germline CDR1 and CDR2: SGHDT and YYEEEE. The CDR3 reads CASSLQGSGNTIYF. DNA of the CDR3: TGTGCCAGCAGCCTACAGGGCTCTGGAAACACCATATATTTT.

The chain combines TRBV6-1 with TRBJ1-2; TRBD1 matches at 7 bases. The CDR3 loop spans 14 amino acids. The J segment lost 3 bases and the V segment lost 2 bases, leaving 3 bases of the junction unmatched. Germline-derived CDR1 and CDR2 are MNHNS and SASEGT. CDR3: CASSESRGDYGYTF. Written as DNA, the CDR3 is TGTGCCAGCAGTGAAAGCAGGGGGGACTATGGCTACACCTTC.

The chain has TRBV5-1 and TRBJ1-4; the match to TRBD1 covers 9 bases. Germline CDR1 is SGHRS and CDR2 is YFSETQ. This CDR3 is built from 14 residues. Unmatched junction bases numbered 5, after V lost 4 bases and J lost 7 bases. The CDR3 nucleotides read TGCGCCAGCAGCCGCTGGGACAGGGCTGAAAAACTGTTTTTT. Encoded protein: CASSRWDRAEKLFF.

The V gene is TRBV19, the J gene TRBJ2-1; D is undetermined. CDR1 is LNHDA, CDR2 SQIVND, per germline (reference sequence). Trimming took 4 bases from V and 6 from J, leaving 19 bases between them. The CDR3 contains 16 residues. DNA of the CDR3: TGTGCCAGTAGTACCCACTCCAACGCGGATCGCAATGAGCAGTTCTTC. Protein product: CASSTHSNADRNEQFF.

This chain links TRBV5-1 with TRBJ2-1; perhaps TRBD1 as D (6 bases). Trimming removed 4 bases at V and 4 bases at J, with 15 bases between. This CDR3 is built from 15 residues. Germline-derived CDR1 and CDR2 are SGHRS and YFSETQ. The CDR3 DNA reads TGCGCCAGCAGCGGCCAGGGGACACCGTACAATGAGCAGTTCTTC. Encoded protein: CASSGQGTPYNEQFF.

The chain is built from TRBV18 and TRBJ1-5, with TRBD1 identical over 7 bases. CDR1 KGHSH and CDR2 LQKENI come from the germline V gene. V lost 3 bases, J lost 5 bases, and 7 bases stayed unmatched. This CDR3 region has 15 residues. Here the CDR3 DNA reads TGTGCCAGCTCACCCGACAGGGAAGTGGATCAGCCCCAGCATTTT. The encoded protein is CASSPDREVDQPQHF.

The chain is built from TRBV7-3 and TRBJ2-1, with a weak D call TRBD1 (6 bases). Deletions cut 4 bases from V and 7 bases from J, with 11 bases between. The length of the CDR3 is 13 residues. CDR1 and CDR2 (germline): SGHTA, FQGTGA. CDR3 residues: CASSSSTGNEQFF. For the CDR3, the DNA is TGTGCCAGCAGCTCATCAACAGGGAATGAGCAGTTCTTC.

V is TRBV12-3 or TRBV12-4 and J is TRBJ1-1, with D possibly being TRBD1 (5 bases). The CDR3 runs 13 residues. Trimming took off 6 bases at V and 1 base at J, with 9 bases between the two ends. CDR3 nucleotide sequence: TGTGCCAGCAGGACCAGGGAGAACACTGAAGCTTTCTTT. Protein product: CASRTRENTEAFF.

CDR3 sequence reads: CASSQDVVGGDYGYTF. In DNA form, the CDR3 reads TGTGCCAGCAGCCAAGATGTGGTAGGGGGCGACTATGGCTACACCTTC. The rearrangement uses TRBV3-1 (or the pseudogene TRBV3-2) and TRBJ1-2; 7 positions agree with TRBD1. The trim removed 0 bases at V and 3 bases at J, leaving 7 bases unmatched. Germline lookup yields CDR1 LGHDT and CDR2 YNNKEL (reference sequence). CDR3 length equals 16 residues.

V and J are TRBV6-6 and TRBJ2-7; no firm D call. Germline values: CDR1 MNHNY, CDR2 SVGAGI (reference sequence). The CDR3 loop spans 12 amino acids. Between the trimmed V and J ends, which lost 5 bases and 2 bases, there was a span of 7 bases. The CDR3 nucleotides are TGTGCCAGCAGTCGGTATACCTACGAGCAGTACTTC. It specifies CASSRYTYEQYF.

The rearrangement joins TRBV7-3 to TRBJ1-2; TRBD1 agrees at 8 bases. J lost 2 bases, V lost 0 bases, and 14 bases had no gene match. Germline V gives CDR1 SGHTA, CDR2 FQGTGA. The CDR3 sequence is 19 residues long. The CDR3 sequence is CASSLTANPPGTGNYGYTF. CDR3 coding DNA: TGTGCCAGCAGCTTAACGGCCAACCCGCCGGGGACAGGAAACTATGGCTACACCTTC.

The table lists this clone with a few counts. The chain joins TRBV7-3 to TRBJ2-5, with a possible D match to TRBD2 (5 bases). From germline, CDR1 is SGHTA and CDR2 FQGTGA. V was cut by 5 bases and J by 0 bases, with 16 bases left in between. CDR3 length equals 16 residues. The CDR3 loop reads CASSTGSRPHQETQYF. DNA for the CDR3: TGTGCCAGCAGCACGGGGTCAAGGCCCCACCAAGAGACCCAGTACTTC.

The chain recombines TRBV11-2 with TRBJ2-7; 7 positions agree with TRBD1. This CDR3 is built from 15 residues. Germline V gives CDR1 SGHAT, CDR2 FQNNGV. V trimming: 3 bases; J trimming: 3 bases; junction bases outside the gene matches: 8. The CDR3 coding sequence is TGTGCCAGCAGCTTCGTTGGTCAGGGGGTCTACGAGCAGTACTTC. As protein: CASSFVGQGVYEQYF.

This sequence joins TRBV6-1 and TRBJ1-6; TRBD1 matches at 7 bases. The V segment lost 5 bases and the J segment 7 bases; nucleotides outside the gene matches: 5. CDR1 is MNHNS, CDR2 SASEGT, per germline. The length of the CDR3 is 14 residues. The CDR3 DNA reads TGTGCCAGCAGTTTGGGGGACAGCAATTCACCCCTCCACTTT. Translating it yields CASSLGDSNSPLHF.

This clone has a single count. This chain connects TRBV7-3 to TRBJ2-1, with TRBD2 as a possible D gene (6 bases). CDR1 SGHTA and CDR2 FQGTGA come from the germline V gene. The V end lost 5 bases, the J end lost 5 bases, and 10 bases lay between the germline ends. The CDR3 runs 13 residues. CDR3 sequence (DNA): TGTGCCAGCAGCCTCACTAGCCACAATGAGCAGTTCTTC. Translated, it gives CASSLTSHNEQFF.

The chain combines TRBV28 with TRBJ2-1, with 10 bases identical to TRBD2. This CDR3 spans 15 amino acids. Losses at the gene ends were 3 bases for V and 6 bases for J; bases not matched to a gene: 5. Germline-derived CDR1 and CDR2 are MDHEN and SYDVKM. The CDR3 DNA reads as TGTGCCAGCAGTTTGCCTAGCGGGGGAAGCAATGAGCAGTTCTTC. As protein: CASSLPSGGSNEQFF.

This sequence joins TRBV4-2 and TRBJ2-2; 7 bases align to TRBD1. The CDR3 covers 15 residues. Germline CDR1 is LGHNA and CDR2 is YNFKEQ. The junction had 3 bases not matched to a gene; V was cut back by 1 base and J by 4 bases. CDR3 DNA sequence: TGTGCCAGCAGCCAAGGACAGGGTGGCACCGGGGAGCTGTTTTTT. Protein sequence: CASSQGQGGTGELFF.

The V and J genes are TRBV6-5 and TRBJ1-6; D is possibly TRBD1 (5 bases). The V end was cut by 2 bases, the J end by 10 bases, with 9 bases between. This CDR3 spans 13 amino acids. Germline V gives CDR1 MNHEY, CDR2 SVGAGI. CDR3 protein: CASSYGGRSPLHF. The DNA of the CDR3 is TGTGCCAGCAGTTACGGGGGGAGGTCACCCCTCCACTTT.

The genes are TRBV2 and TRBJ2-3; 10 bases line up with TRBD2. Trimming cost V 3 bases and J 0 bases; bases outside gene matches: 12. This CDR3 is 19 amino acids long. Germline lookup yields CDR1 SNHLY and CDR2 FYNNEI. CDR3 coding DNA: TGTGCCAGCAGTGAGGGGATGACTAGCGGGCTAACTAGCACAGATACGCAGTATTTT. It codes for CASSEGMTSGLTSTDTQYF.